The 6 T cell receptor beta chains reported below all come from one sample, sequenced in a study of T-cell memory formation after mild COVID-19. TCRdb redid the calling of the 5' RACE reads with MiXCR, one entry per CDR3 protein. The sample lists hundreds of thousands of distinct CDR3 sequences; 15% to 20% were seen once. The sequencing sample was made of PBMCs or a T cell subset sorted from them (not recorded which). The receptors shown here come from a man younger than 35 who had mild COVID-19 (a few samples of this study predate the infection). Cell type and time point are not known.

This clonotype has more than one count but fewer than ten. CDR3 in amino acids: CASSDTGSDTQYF. Written as DNA, the CDR3 is TGTGCCAGCAGCGACACCGGGTCGGATACGCAGTATTTT. V and J are TRBV11-2 and TRBJ2-3; D unclear. The CDR3 contains 13 residues. The germline V gene has CDR1 SGHAT and CDR2 FQNNGV. Trimming left V 5 bases short and J 6 bases short, with 12 bases between.

The V and J genes are TRBV24-1 and TRBJ2-6, with D perhaps TRBD2 (6 bases). V lost 2 bases and J 1 base, leaving 8 bases between the germline ends. Germline assignment: CDR1 KGHDR and CDR2 SFDVKD. This CDR3 has 16 amino acids. CDR3 nucleotides: TGTGCCACCAGTGATTCCGGGGGATCTGGGGCCAACGTCCTGACTTTC. Translated, it gives CATSDSGGSGANVLTF.

This clonotype showed up just a few times. This chain links TRBV2 with TRBJ2-3; D perhaps matches TRBD1 (6 bases). The CDR3 totals 13 residues. The germline V and J ends were trimmed by 5 bases and 2 bases, with 8 bases remaining between them. CDR1 SNHLY and CDR2 FYNNEI come from the germline V gene. The CDR3 region has the DNA TGTGCCAGCAGTTCAGGGGTCACAGATACGCAGTATTTT. Translation gives CASSSGVTDTQYF.

V gene TRBV27 combines with J gene TRBJ1-6; weak D call: TRBD1 (6 bases). Germline-derived CDR1 and CDR2 are MNHEY and SMNVEV (reference sequence). The CDR3 extends over 16 amino acids. V was trimmed by 1 base and J by 7 bases, leaving 14 bases between them. The CDR3, as DNA: TGTGCCAGCAGTTTATTGCAGGGGTTGAAGAATTCACCCCTCCACTTT. Translating gives CASSLLQGLKNSPLHF.

This clonotype showed up just a few times. This sequence joins TRBV5-1 and TRBJ1-1; D not certain. The CDR3 totals 11 residues. Looked up from germline, CDR1 is SGHRS and CDR2 is YFSETQ. V was clipped by 7 bases and J by 3 bases, with 7 bases between them. CDR3 region: CASRLDTEAFF. The CDR3 nucleotides read TGCGCCAGCCGACTGGACACTGAAGCTTTCTTT.

The table lists this clonotype with a few counts. The chain has TRBV24-1 and TRBJ2-5; TRBD2 might be the D (5 bases). Trimming removed 3 bases from V and 1 base from J, with 14 bases in between. The CDR3 has 16 amino acids. The germline gives CDR1 KGHDR, CDR2 SFDVKD. CDR3 bases: TGTGCCACCAGTGATCCCGCCGCAAGCGGCCAAGAGACCCAGTACTTC. Translated, it gives CATSDPAASGQETQYF.